Below, 13 T cell receptor beta chains from the same sample are listed, as sequenced in a study of CD8 T cells in Susac syndrome. RNA was extracted with the RNeasy kit, and a quantity of roughly 0.5 to 1 ug was reverse transcribed using random hexamers. TCRdb recomputed calls from the immunoSEQ multiplex PCR reads with MiXCR, one row per CDR3 protein. This table holds some 130,000 distinct CDR3 sequences, about 95% found once. Material for sequencing was CD4+ T cells from PBMCs. Receptors were obtained from a human donor in good health.

The chain couples TRBV12-3 or TRBV12-4 to TRBJ1-5; 7 nucleotides match TRBD1. Trimming at V came to 6 bases and at J to 1 base, leaving 6 bases not matched to a gene. CDR3 length: 15 amino acids. CDR3 loop: CASSPGDSSNQPQHF. CDR3 coding DNA: TGTGCCAGCAGCCCAGGGGACAGCAGCAATCAGCCCCAGCATTTT.

The count of this clonotype is one. The chain has TRBV25-1 and TRBJ2-7; D is undetermined. Trimming stripped 11 bases from V and 2 bases from J, with 10 bases between. The V gene's germline CDR1 is MGHDK and CDR2 SYGVNS. This CDR3 region has 11 residues. The CDR3 DNA is TGTGCCTTCCCAAGGACCTACGAGCAGTACTTC. Encoded protein: CAFPRTYEQYF.

The chain links TRBV5-1 to TRBJ2-3; 12 nucleotides match TRBD2. This CDR3 is 19 amino acids long. V lost 1 base and J lost 4; bases outside the gene matches: 13. Per germline, CDR1 SGHRS and CDR2 YFSETQ. CDR3 DNA: TGCGCCAGCAGCTTGAAGATTCTAGCGGGAGGGCTACGTGCAGATACGCAGTATTTT. The encoded protein is CASSLKILAGGLRADTQYF. Complete variable domain (other parts from reference TRBV5-1 and TRBJ2-3): KAGVTQTPRYLIKTRGQQVTLSCSPISGHRSVSWYQQTPGQGLQFLFEYFSETQRNKGNFPGRFSGRQFSNSRSEMNVSTLELGDSALYLCASSLKILAGGLRADTQYFGPGTRLTVL.

J is TRBJ2-3 and V is TRBV29-1, with D possibly being TRBD2 (6 bases). There are 15 residues in the CDR3. In germline, CDR1 is SQVTM, CDR2 ANQGSEA. Trimming cost V 4 bases and J 6 bases, with 20 bases left between them. CDR3 protein: CSVVTGAVGADTQYF. The CDR3 region has the DNA TGCAGCGTTGTAACGGGAGCCGTCGGAGCGGATACGCAGTATTTT.

This clonotype has a single count. The chain combines TRBV3-1 with TRBJ2-7; 7 bases are a match to TRBD2. Germline CDR1 reads LGHDT; CDR2 reads YNNKEL (reference sequence). The junction had 8 bases not matched to a gene; V was cut back by 0 bases and J by 6 bases. The CDR3 is 15 residues long. The CDR3 DNA reads as TGTGCCAGCAGCCAAGATCTGGCACTAGCGATCGAGCAGTACTTC. Its protein is CASSQDLALAIEQYF.

This chain links TRBV6-6 with TRBJ2-7; 9 nucleotides align to TRBD2. Germline V gene sequence: CDR1 MNHNY, CDR2 SVGAGI (reference sequence). The CDR3 sequence is 14 residues long. The ends lost 4 bases at V and 5 bases at J; junction bases unmatched: 6. CDR3 in DNA: TGTGCCAGCAGTTCGAGACTAGCGGTCCACGAGCAGTACTTC. It is translated as CASSSRLAVHEQYF.

The chain joins TRBV5-1 to TRBJ1-5, with D perhaps matching TRBD1 (6 bases). Per germline, CDR1 SGHRS and CDR2 YFSETQ. V was clipped by 3 bases and J by 1 base, with 8 bases between them. The CDR3 totals 14 residues. Here the CDR3 reads CASSSGQSNQPQHF. In DNA, the CDR3 is TGCGCCAGCAGCTCAGGACAGAGCAATCAGCCCCAGCATTTT.

J is TRBJ2-7 and V is TRBV19; 10 positions match TRBD2. Germline CDR1 is LNHDA and CDR2 is SQIVND (reference sequence). Trimming at V came to 3 bases and at J to 5 bases, leaving 10 bases not matched to a gene. The CDR3 is 16 amino acids. The CDR3 bases are TGTGCCAGTAGTATCCTAGCGGGAGCTAAAGGGAACGAGCAGTACTTC. Translated, it gives CASSILAGAKGNEQYF.

V is TRBV2 and J is TRBJ2-7, with D tentatively TRBD2 (6 bases). CDR3 length: 14 residues. CDR1 and CDR2 from the germline V gene are SNHLY and FYNNEI. Trimming removed 0 bases at V and 8 bases at J, with 14 bases between. The CDR3 DNA reads TGTGCCAGCAGTGAAGCGCTTCGGAGGGGACAGCAGTACTTC. Its protein is CASSEALRRGQQYF.

This sequence joins TRBV29-1 and TRBJ2-3, with D maybe TRBD1 (6 bases). Germline CDR1 SQVTM, CDR2 ANQGSEA. V was shortened by 6 bases and J by 0 bases, with 7 bases between the two germline ends. The CDR3 loop spans 12 amino acids. In nucleotides, the CDR3 is TGCAGCGTCGGACAGAGCACAGATACGCAGTATTTT. Its protein product is CSVGQSTDTQYF.

A single count supports this clonotype. The V call is TRBV4-1, the J call TRBJ2-3; 7 positions match TRBD2. Trimming cost V 1 base and J 9 bases; bases outside gene matches: 16. This CDR3 comprises 17 residues. Germline V CDR1 and CDR2: MGHRA, YSYEKL. CDR3 DNA: TGCGCCAGCAGCCAAGGGGGGGGGAGCCTCCACACAAAGACGCAGTATTTT. Translated, it gives CASSQGGGSLHTKTQYF.

The chain links TRBV5-4 to TRBJ2-1; a possible D gene is TRBD2 (6 bases). V lost 6 bases and J lost 4, with 20 bases in between. The CDR3 runs to 16 residues. Looked up from germline, CDR1 is SGHNT and CDR2 is YYREEE (reference sequence). The CDR3 here is CASTMGPGASYNEQFF. The CDR3 DNA is TGTGCCAGCACCATGGGTCCGGGAGCGTCTTACAATGAGCAGTTCTTC.

The rearrangement joins TRBV5-1 to TRBJ1-2; tentative D call: TRBD1 (6 bases). The CDR3 covers 14 residues. Deletions cut 0 bases from V and 6 bases from J, with 12 bases between. In germline, CDR1 is SGHRS, CDR2 YFSETQ. The CDR3 reads CASSLVAGADGYTF. Here the CDR3 DNA reads TGCGCCAGCAGCTTGGTGGCGGGGGCGGATGGCTACACCTTC. Using reference TRBV5-1 and TRBJ1-2 for the parts outside the CDR3, the full variable domain is KAGVTQTPRYLIKTRGQQVTLSCSPISGHRSVSWYQQTPGQGLQFLFEYFSETQRNKGNFPGRFSGRQFSNSRSEMNVSTLELGDSALYLCASSLVAGADGYTFGSGTRLTVV.